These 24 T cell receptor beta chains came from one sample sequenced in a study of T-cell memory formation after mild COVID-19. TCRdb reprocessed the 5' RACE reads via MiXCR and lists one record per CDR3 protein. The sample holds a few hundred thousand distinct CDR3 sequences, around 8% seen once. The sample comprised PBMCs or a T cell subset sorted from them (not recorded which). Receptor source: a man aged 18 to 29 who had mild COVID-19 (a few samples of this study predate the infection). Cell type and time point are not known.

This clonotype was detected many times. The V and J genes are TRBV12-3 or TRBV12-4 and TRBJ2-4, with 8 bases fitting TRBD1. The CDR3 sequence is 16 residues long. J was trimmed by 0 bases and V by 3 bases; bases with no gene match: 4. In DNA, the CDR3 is TGTGCCAGCAGTTTTCGACAGGGGAGAGCCAAAAACATTCAGTACTTC. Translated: CASSFRQGRAKNIQYF.

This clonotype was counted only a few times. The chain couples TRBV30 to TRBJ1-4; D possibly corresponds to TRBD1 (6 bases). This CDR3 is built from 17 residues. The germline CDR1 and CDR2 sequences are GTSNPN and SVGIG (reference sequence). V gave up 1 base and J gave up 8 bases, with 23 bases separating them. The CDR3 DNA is TGTGCCTGGAGTGGCCGTCTGGGGGGGCTCAGAGAAGAAAAACTGTTTTTT. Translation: CAWSGRLGGLREEKLFF.

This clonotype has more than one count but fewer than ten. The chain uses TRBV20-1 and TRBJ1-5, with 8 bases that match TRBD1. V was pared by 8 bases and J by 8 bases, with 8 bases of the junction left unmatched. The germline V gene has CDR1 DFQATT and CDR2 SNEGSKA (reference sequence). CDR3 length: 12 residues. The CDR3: CSTGQGSEPQHF. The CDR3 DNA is TGCAGTACCGGACAGGGCAGTGAGCCCCAGCATTTT.

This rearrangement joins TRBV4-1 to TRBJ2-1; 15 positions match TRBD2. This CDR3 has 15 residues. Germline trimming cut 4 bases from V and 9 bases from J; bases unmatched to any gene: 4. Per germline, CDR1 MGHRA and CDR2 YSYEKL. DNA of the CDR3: TGCGCCAGCAGCCGGACTAGCGGGGGGGCCCGTGAGCAGTTCTTC. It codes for CASSRTSGGAREQFF.

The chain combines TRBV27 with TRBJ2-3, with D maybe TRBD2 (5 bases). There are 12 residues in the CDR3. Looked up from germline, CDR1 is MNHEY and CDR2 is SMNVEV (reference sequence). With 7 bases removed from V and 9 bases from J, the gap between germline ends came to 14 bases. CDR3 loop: CASTREGSTQYF. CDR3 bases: TGTGCCAGCACTCGTGAGGGTAGCACGCAGTATTTT.

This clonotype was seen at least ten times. CDR3 protein: CASSLWGMNTEAFF. CDR3 sequence (DNA): TGTGCCAGCAGCTTATGGGGGATGAACACTGAAGCTTTCTTT. The chain links TRBV7-9 to TRBJ1-1; D is perhaps TRBD1 (5 bases). The CDR3 length is 14 residues. Trimming pared 2 bases from V and 0 bases from J, leaving 7 bases between. CDR1 and CDR2 from the germline V gene are SEHNR and FQNEAQ (reference sequence). Complete variable domain (other parts from reference TRBV7-9 and TRBJ1-1): DTGVSQNPRHKITKRGQNVTFRCDPISEHNRLYWYRQTLGQGPEFLTYFQNEAQLEKSRLLSDRFSAERPKGSFSTLEIQRTEQGDSAMYLCASSLWGMNTEAFFGQGTRLTVV.

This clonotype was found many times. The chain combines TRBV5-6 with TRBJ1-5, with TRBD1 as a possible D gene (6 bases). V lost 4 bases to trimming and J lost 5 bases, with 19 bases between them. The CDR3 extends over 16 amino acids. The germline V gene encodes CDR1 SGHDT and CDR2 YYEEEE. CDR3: CASSRWGGLGHQPQHF. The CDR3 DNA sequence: TGTGCCAGCAGCCGTTGGGGGGGGCTCGGGCATCAGCCCCAGCATTTT.

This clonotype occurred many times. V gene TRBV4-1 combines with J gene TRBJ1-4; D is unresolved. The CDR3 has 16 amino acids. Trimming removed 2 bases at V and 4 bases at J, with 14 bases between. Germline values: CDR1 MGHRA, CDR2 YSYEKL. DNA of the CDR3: TGCGCCAGCAGCCAACGACCCGGACGTTATAATGAAAAACTGTTTTTT. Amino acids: CASSQRPGRYNEKLFF.

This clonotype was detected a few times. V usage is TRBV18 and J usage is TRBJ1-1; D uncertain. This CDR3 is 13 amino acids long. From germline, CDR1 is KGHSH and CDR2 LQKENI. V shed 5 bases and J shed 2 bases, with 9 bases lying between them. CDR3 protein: CASSIGPNTEAFF. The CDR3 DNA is TGTGCCAGCTCAATCGGACCTAACACTGAAGCTTTCTTT.

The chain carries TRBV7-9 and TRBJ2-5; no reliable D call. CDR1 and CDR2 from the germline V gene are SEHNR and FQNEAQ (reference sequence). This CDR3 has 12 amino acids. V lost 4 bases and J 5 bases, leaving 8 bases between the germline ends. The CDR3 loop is CASSSYGETQYF. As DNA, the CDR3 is TGTGCCAGCAGCTCCTACGGGGAGACCCAGTACTTC.

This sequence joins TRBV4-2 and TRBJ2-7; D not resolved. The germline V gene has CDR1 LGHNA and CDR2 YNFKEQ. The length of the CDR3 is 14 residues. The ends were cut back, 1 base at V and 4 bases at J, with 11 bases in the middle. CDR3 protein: CASSQGSSEYEQYF. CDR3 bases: TGTGCCAGCAGCCAAGGTTCGTCCGAATACGAGCAGTACTTC.

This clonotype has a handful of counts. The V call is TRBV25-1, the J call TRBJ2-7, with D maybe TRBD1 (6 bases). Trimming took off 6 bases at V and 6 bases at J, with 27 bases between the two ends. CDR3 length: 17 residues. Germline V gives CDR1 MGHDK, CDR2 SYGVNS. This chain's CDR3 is CASSPPPGTLLPFEQYF. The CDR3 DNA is TGTGCCAGCAGCCCCCCTCCCGGGACATTACTCCCCTTCGAGCAGTACTTC.

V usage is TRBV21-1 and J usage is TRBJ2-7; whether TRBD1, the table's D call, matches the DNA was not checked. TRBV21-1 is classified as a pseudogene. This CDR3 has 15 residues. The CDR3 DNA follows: TGTGCCAGCAGCAGAGACAGGTCTTACACCTACGAGCAGTACGTC. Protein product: CASSRDRSYTYEQYV.

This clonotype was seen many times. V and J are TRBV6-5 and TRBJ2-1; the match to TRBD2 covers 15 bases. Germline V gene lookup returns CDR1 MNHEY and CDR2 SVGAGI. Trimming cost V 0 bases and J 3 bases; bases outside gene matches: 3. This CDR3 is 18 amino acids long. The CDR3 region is CASSYSGTSGGLYNEQFF. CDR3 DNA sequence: TGTGCCAGCAGTTACTCCGGGACTAGCGGGGGGCTCTACAATGAGCAGTTCTTC.

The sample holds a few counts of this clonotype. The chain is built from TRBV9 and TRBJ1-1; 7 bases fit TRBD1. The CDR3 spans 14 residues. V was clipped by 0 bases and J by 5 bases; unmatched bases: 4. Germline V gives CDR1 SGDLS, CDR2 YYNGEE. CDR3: CASSVEGRGTEAFF. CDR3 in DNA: TGTGCCAGCAGCGTAGAAGGCAGGGGGACTGAAGCTTTCTTT.

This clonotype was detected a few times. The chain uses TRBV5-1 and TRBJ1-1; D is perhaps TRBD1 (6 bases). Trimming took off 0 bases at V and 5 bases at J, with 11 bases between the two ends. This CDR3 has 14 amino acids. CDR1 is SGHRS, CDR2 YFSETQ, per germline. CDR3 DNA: TGCGCCAGCAGCTTGGGGTGGAGGGGGACTGAAGCTTTCTTT. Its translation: CASSLGWRGTEAFF.

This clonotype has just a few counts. The CDR3 loop is CASSYAPPGLLGETQYF. The CDR3, as DNA: TGTGCCAGCAGTTACGCCCCCCCGGGACTACTTGGAGAGACCCAGTACTTC. V is TRBV6-2 or TRBV6-3 and J is TRBJ2-5, with 7 bases lining up with TRBD2. The CDR3 extends over 17 amino acids. Germline V gene data show CDR1 as MNHEY and CDR2 as SVGEGT. Trimming at V came to 2 bases and at J to 4 bases, leaving 13 bases not matched to a gene.

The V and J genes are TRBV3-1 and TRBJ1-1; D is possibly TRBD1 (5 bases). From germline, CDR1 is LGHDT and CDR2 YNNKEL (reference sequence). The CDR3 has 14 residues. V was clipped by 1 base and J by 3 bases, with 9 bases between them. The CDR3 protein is CASSQGKGYTEAFF. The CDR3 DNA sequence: TGTGCCAGCAGCCAAGGGAAGGGGTACACTGAAGCTTTCTTT.

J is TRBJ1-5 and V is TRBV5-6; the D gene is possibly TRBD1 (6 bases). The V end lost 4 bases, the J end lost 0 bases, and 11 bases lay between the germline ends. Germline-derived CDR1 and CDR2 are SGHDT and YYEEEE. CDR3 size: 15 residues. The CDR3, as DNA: TGTGCCAGCAGCCTCGGACAGCTTAGCAATCAGCCCCAGCATTTT. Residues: CASSLGQLSNQPQHF.

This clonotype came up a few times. CDR3 loop: CAIRRLADTDTQYF. In nucleotides, the CDR3 is TGTGCCATCAGGAGACTAGCGGACACAGATACGCAGTATTTT. The chain has TRBV10-3 and TRBJ2-3, with 9 bases lining up with TRBD2. Germline-derived CDR1 and CDR2 are ENHRY and SYGVKD. CDR3 length: 14 residues. The J segment lost 2 bases and the V segment lost 6 bases, leaving 3 bases of the junction unmatched.

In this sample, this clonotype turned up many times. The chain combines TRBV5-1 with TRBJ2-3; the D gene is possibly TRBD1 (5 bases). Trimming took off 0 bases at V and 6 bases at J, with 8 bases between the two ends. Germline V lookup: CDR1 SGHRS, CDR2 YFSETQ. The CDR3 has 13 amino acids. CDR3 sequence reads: CASSLGGRDTQYF. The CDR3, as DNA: TGCGCCAGCAGCTTGGGGGGCCGGGATACGCAGTATTTT.

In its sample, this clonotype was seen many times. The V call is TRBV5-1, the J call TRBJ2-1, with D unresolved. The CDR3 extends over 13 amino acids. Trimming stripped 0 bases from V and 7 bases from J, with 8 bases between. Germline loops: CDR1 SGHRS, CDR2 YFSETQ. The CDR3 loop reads CASSLARRNEQFF. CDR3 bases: TGCGCCAGCAGCTTGGCCCGGCGGAATGAGCAGTTCTTC.

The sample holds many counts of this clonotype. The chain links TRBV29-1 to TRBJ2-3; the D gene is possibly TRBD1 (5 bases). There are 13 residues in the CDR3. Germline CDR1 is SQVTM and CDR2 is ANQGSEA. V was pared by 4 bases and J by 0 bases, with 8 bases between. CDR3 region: CSVGQSSTDTQYF. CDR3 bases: TGCAGCGTTGGACAGTCTAGCACAGATACGCAGTATTTT.

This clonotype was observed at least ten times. The CDR3 loop reads CASSQGGNTGELFF. The CDR3 nucleotides read TGTGCCAGCAGCCAAGGGGGGAACACCGGGGAGCTGTTTTTT. The rearrangement joins TRBV3-1 to TRBJ2-2; D is uncertain. The CDR3 totals 14 residues. The germline CDR1 and CDR2 sequences are LGHDT and YNNKEL (reference sequence). V was pared by 1 base and J by 1 base, with 4 bases between.